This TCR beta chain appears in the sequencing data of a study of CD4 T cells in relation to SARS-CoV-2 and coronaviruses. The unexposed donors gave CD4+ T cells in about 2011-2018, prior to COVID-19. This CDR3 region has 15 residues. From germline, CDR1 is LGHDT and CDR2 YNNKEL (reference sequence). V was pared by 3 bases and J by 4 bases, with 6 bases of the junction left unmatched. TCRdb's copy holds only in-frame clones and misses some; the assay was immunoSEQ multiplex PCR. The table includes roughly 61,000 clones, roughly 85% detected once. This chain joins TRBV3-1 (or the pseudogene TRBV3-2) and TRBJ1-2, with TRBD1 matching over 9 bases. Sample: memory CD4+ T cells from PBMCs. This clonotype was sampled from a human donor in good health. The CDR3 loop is CASSQQTTGGYGYTF. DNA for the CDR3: TGTGCCAGCAGCCAGCAGACGACAGGGGGCTATGGCTACACCTTC.